A selection of T cell receptor beta chains follows, all from one sample in a study of cytomegalovirus exposure and HLA in healthy donors. The protocol was immunoSEQ multiplex PCR, while the TCRdb copy is restricted to in-frame clones and leaves out a portion. This sample has 100,000 to 150,000 clones; 80% occur once, and the top ten carry 1%. Sequenced input: PBMCs. These receptors were obtained from a man aged 35 to 55 in good health and CMV-seronegative. Both conserved end residues are part of each CDR3. Each record gives: CDR3 DNA, CDR3 protein, V gene, clone size, J gene, D gene, CDR3 length. A D gene is named only where the DNA matches it firmly. Only part of the rows carry a size: once, few, many, or a class if the clone is expanded.

cdr3_nt: TGTGCCAGCAGCCAAGATTTGGGGGGAGAATCCTACAATGAGCAGTTCTTC
cdr3_aa: CASSQDLGGESYNEQFF
v_call: TRBV4-2
clone_size: NA
j_call: TRBJ2-1
d_call: NA
cdr3_length: 17

cdr3_nt: TGTGCCAGCAGCTTAGCTGCACAAGAGACCCAGTACTTC
cdr3_aa: CASSLAAQETQYF
v_call: TRBV5-6
clone_size: NA
j_call: TRBJ2-5
d_call: NA
cdr3_length: 13

cdr3_nt: TGCGCCAGCAGCTCCGGGACTAGCGGGGCTAATGAGCAGTTCTTC
cdr3_aa: CASSSGTSGANEQFF
v_call: TRBV10-1
clone_size: NA
j_call: TRBJ2-1
d_call: TRBD2
cdr3_length: 15

cdr3_nt: TGTGCCAGCAGCCAAGGTGGACATCTAGGGGCAGATACGCAGTATTTT
cdr3_aa: CASSQGGHLGADTQYF
v_call: TRBV4-2
clone_size: NA
j_call: TRBJ2-3
d_call: NA
cdr3_length: 16

cdr3_nt: TGTGCCAGCAGCGGGGGGCGGGGGAACTATGGCTACACCTTC
cdr3_aa: CASSGGRGNYGYTF
v_call: TRBV7-6
clone_size: NA
j_call: TRBJ1-2
d_call: NA
cdr3_length: 14

cdr3_nt: TGCAGCGTTGGACACTCGCCGGGTGGGGGGAAGGTCTACACCTTC
cdr3_aa: CSVGHSPGGGKVYTF
v_call: TRBV29-1
clone_size: NA
j_call: TRBJ1-2
d_call: NA
cdr3_length: 15

cdr3_nt: TGTGCCATCGGCTCTCTGGATACGAGGGCTTTCTTT
cdr3_aa: CAIGSLDTRAFF
v_call: TRBV10-3
clone_size: NA
j_call: TRBJ1-1
d_call: NA
cdr3_length: 12

cdr3_nt: TGCGCCAGCAGCTTGGGGACAGGGAACTACGAGCAGTACTTC
cdr3_aa: CASSLGTGNYEQYF
v_call: TRBV5-1
clone_size: NA
j_call: TRBJ2-7
d_call: TRBD1
cdr3_length: 14

cdr3_nt: TGTGCCAGCAGCTTCTGGACAGAGCCCTACGAGCAGTACTTC
cdr3_aa: CASSFWTEPYEQYF
v_call: TRBV5-5
clone_size: NA
j_call: TRBJ2-7
d_call: NA
cdr3_length: 14

cdr3_nt: TGTGCCAGCAGTTTATCGGGGTTGGGACAGGGCAGACCCTACGAGCAGTACTTC
cdr3_aa: CASSLSGLGQGRPYEQYF
v_call: TRBV27
clone_size: NA
j_call: TRBJ2-7
d_call: TRBD1
cdr3_length: 18

cdr3_nt: TGTGCCAGCAGTTTGATCCCAGCGGGGGGCGCCAGTTCCCAAGAGACCCAGTACTTC
cdr3_aa: CASSLIPAGGASSQETQYF
v_call: TRBV28
clone_size: NA
j_call: TRBJ2-5
d_call: TRBD2
cdr3_length: 19

cdr3_nt: TGTGCCAGCAGTCTTTCTCGGACAGGGCCTGAAGCTTTCTTT
cdr3_aa: CASSLSRTGPEAFF
v_call: TRBV6-5
clone_size: NA
j_call: TRBJ1-1
d_call: TRBD1
cdr3_length: 14

cdr3_nt: TGCAGCGTTGCCAGACCAACGTGGGGGACAGGCTTCTATGGCTACACCTTC
cdr3_aa: CSVARPTWGTGFYGYTF
v_call: TRBV29-1
clone_size: NA
j_call: TRBJ1-2
d_call: TRBD1
cdr3_length: 17

cdr3_nt: TGTGCCTGGAGCGGGGGGGTGACCCAGTACTTC
cdr3_aa: CAWSGGVTQYF
v_call: TRBV30
clone_size: NA
j_call: TRBJ2-5
d_call: TRBD2
cdr3_length: 11

cdr3_nt: TGTGCCAGCCAACCCCCTCCCGGGTTAGAGGCCTACGAGCAGTACTTC
cdr3_aa: CASQPPPGLEAYEQYF
v_call: TRBV28
clone_size: NA
j_call: TRBJ2-7
d_call: NA
cdr3_length: 16

cdr3_nt: TGTGCCAGCAGTGATCCCCAATCTCCAAGCGGGATTTCCTACAATGAGCAGTTCTTC
cdr3_aa: CASSDPQSPSGISYNEQFF
v_call: TRBV6-4
clone_size: NA
j_call: TRBJ2-1
d_call: TRBD2
cdr3_length: 19

cdr3_nt: TGTGCCAGCAGGGGAGGGACGGCAAATCAGCCCCAGCATTTT
cdr3_aa: CASRGGTANQPQHF
v_call: TRBV28
clone_size: NA
j_call: TRBJ1-5
d_call: NA
cdr3_length: 14

cdr3_nt: TGTGCCAGCAGTTACTCGGGCAGGGGCCCCCCGAATGAGCAGTTCTTC
cdr3_aa: CASSYSGRGPPNEQFF
v_call: TRBV6-5
clone_size: NA
j_call: TRBJ2-1
d_call: NA
cdr3_length: 16

cdr3_nt: TGTGCCAGCAGTGAATTGGCTAGCACCGAGCAGTACTTC
cdr3_aa: CASSELASTEQYF
v_call: TRBV2
clone_size: NA
j_call: TRBJ2-7
d_call: NA
cdr3_length: 13

cdr3_nt: TGTGCCAGCAGTTTAGGAGCAGCCTATGGCTACACCTTC
cdr3_aa: CASSLGAAYGYTF
v_call: TRBV28
clone_size: NA
j_call: TRBJ1-2
d_call: NA
cdr3_length: 13

cdr3_nt: TGTGCCAGCAGTCGACCCCAGACCGGGACAGGGGTAGCCTACGAGCAGTACTTC
cdr3_aa: CASSRPQTGTGVAYEQYF
v_call: TRBV28
clone_size: NA
j_call: TRBJ2-7
d_call: TRBD1
cdr3_length: 18

cdr3_nt: TGTGCCAGCTCACCCGGTACAGGCAGCGGGGATGAGCAGTTCTTC
cdr3_aa: CASSPGTGSGDEQFF
v_call: TRBV18
clone_size: few
j_call: TRBJ2-1
d_call: TRBD2
cdr3_length: 15

cdr3_nt: TGCGCCAGCAGCTTCAGCGGCGTGGGGAATGAGCAGTTCTTC
cdr3_aa: CASSFSGVGNEQFF
v_call: TRBV5-1
clone_size: NA
j_call: TRBJ2-1
d_call: NA
cdr3_length: 14

cdr3_nt: TGCGCCAGCAGTCGTCCGGGACAGGGAACCTTTCGCTATGGCTACACCTTC
cdr3_aa: CASSRPGQGTFRYGYTF
v_call: TRBV23-1
clone_size: NA
j_call: TRBJ1-2
d_call: TRBD1
cdr3_length: 17

cdr3_nt: TGCGCCAGCAACCTGGGGGAGGATTCACCCCTCCACTTT
cdr3_aa: CASNLGEDSPLHF
v_call: TRBV5-1
clone_size: NA
j_call: TRBJ1-6
d_call: NA
cdr3_length: 13

cdr3_nt: TGTGCCAGCAGTGAAGCGGCTAGCGGTTCCTACGAGCAGTACTTC
cdr3_aa: CASSEAASGSYEQYF
v_call: TRBV6-1
clone_size: NA
j_call: TRBJ2-7
d_call: TRBD2
cdr3_length: 15

cdr3_nt: TGTGCCAGCAGCCTTACAGGGGGGGCTGACGAGCAGTACTTC
cdr3_aa: CASSLTGGADEQYF
v_call: TRBV6-5
clone_size: NA
j_call: TRBJ2-7
d_call: NA
cdr3_length: 14

cdr3_nt: TGTGCCAGTAGTATAGGAGGTAGACAGGGGGCTCACAGCCTAGGCCAGCCCCAGCATTTT
cdr3_aa: CASSIGGRQGAHSLGQPQHF
v_call: TRBV19
clone_size: NA
j_call: TRBJ1-5
d_call: TRBD1
cdr3_length: 20

cdr3_nt: TGCGCCAGCTCCGGGACAGGCCTTAATGAAAAACTGTTTTTT
cdr3_aa: CASSGTGLNEKLFF
v_call: TRBV5-1
clone_size: once
j_call: TRBJ1-4
d_call: TRBD1
cdr3_length: 14

cdr3_nt: TGTGCCACAATCGGGAGGGCCCCCTACGAGCAGTACTTC
cdr3_aa: CATIGRAPYEQYF
v_call: TRBV27
clone_size: NA
j_call: TRBJ2-7
d_call: TRBD2
cdr3_length: 13

cdr3_nt: TGTGCCAGCAGACCCGGGACAGGGGCTGTGGATGAGCAGTTCTTC
cdr3_aa: CASRPGTGAVDEQFF
v_call: TRBV2
clone_size: NA
j_call: TRBJ2-1
d_call: TRBD1
cdr3_length: 15

cdr3_nt: TGTGCCAGTAGTAGAAGGACAGGCAGCAACACCGGGGAGCTGTTTTTT
cdr3_aa: CASSRRTGSNTGELFF
v_call: TRBV19
clone_size: NA
j_call: TRBJ2-2
d_call: TRBD1
cdr3_length: 16